The 4 T cell receptor beta chains presented below share a single source sample, sequenced in a study of cytomegalovirus exposure and HLA in healthy donors. PCR employed 60 Vbeta and 13 Jbeta primers. Some clones are missing from TCRdb's copy, which holds only in-frame ones; the method was immunoSEQ multiplex PCR. The table has roughly 140,000 clones, around 80% seen once. Sequenced sample: PBMCs. The source is a woman between 40 and 55 years old in good health and CMV-seropositive.

The genes are TRBV19 and TRBJ2-5; D gene ambiguous. Germline CDR1 LNHDA, CDR2 SQIVND (reference sequence). The CDR3 covers 15 residues. V lost 5 bases and J 7 bases, leaving 20 bases between the germline ends. CDR3 in amino acids: CASSVSVPRDGTQYF. CDR3 sequence (DNA): TGTGCCAGTAGTGTTTCTGTCCCTAGAGACGGGACCCAGTACTTC.

A note on this clone: The sample carries other DNA sequences with the same CDR3. The V call is TRBV9, the J call TRBJ2-2; D gene unclear. Trimming left V 2 bases short and J 1 base short, with 6 bases between. The CDR3 spans 14 residues. Germline CDR1 SGDLS, CDR2 YYNGEE. In DNA, the CDR3 is TGTGCCAGCAGCGTCACAGTGAACACCGGGGAGCTGTTTTTT. Its protein is CASSVTVNTGELFF.

This clone is judged medium-sized. V is TRBV19 and J is TRBJ1-5; D may be TRBD1 (6 bases). Germline-derived CDR1 and CDR2 are LNHDA and SQIVND (reference sequence). The CDR3 spans 13 residues. Trimming removed 8 bases at V and 4 bases at J, with 12 bases between. In DNA form, the CDR3 reads TGTGCCAGTTGGGTGGGGGCTAATCAGCCCCAGCATTTT. Its protein is CASWVGANQPQHF.

The chain links TRBV30 to TRBJ2-5; 8 bases map to TRBD1. The better agreement between TRBJ2-7 and the DNA end casts doubt on the J call. Germline CDR1 GTSNPN, CDR2 SVGIG (reference sequence). The CDR3 is made up of 13 amino acids. The CDR3 here is CAFHGTGFYEQYF. The DNA of the CDR3 is TGTGCCTTTCATGGGACAGGCTTTTACGAGCAGTACTTC.